Following are 9 T cell receptor beta chains from one sample sequenced in a study of early T cells in non-severe SARS-CoV-2 infection. TCRdb fed the 5' RACE reads into MiXCR, producing one record per CDR3 protein. In the table there are about 56,000 distinct CDR3 sequences, more than 13% of which are singletons. Sequences were derived from whole blood, sampled at baseline. These receptors were collected from an adult who was a healthcare worker with PCR-confirmed SARS-CoV-2 infection or an uninfected control (not recorded which).

This clonotype appeared many times. The rearrangement joins TRBV3-1 to TRBJ2-7, with a possible D match to TRBD2 (5 bases). V shed 4 bases and J shed 5 bases, with 18 bases lying between them. This CDR3 has 15 residues. CDR1 is LGHDT and CDR2 is YNNKEL in the germline V gene (reference sequence). CDR3 DNA sequence: TGTGCCAGCAGCCCGAGAGGGCTTTCAGTCGACGAGCAGTACTTC. This encodes CASSPRGLSVDEQYF.

J is TRBJ2-3 and V is TRBV19; D not certain. The V gene's germline CDR1 is LNHDA and CDR2 SQIVND (reference sequence). V lost 5 bases and J 0 bases, leaving 9 bases between the germline ends. The CDR3 loop spans 14 amino acids. The CDR3 DNA reads TGTGCCAGTAGTTCTCTTACTAGCACAGATACGCAGTATTTT. As protein: CASSSLTSTDTQYF.

This chain connects TRBV29-1 to TRBJ2-3, with D unresolved. Trimming removed 7 bases from V and 4 bases from J, with 15 bases in between. CDR1 is SQVTM and CDR2 is ANQGSEA in the germline V gene. The CDR3 spans 13 residues. The CDR3 sequence is CSAQGSVADTQYF. CDR3 nucleotide sequence: TGCAGCGCCCAAGGGTCAGTGGCAGATACGCAGTATTTT.

This clonotype was recorded at least ten times. This chain uses TRBV6-6 with TRBJ2-3, with a possible D match to TRBD2 (6 bases). The CDR3 runs 16 residues. V was trimmed by 5 bases and J by 2 bases, leaving 17 bases between them. Germline V CDR1 and CDR2: MNHNY, SVGAGI (reference sequence). The CDR3 loop reads CASSRTSRPSTDTQYF. CDR3 sequence (DNA): TGTGCCAGCAGTCGAACTAGCAGACCGTCCACAGATACGCAGTATTTT.

In its sample, this clonotype was seen a few times. The chain links TRBV7-6 to TRBJ2-7, with 8 bases aligning to TRBD1. The CDR3 runs to 13 residues. In germline, CDR1 is SGHVS, CDR2 FNYEAQ. J gave up 4 bases and V 4 bases, and 3 bases lay outside the gene matches. CDR3 residues: CASSSDRGYEQYF. The CDR3 DNA sequence: TGTGCCAGCAGCTCCGACAGGGGATACGAGCAGTACTTC.

The chain has TRBV28 and TRBJ2-3; D uncertain. Germline CDR1 MDHEN, CDR2 SYDVKM. Between the trimmed V and J ends, which lost 6 bases and 5 bases, there was a span of 6 bases. The CDR3 consists of 11 residues. The CDR3 DNA follows: TGTGCCAGCAGCCGATTAGATACGCAGTATTTT. Its protein is CASSRLDTQYF.

This rearrangement joins TRBV15 to TRBJ2-1; D is possibly TRBD2 (5 bases). The V end was cut by 5 bases, the J end by 6 bases, with 17 bases between. Germline V gives CDR1 LNHNV, CDR2 YYDKDF (reference sequence). The CDR3 totals 15 residues. CDR3 region: CATSEGLLSLNEQFF. Written as DNA, the CDR3 is TGTGCCACCAGCGAAGGACTTCTTTCCCTCAATGAGCAGTTCTTC.

This clonotype was seen many times. The chain employs TRBV6-1 and TRBJ1-4; D is uncertain. Trimming removed 4 bases from V and 4 bases from J, with 7 bases in between. Germline CDR1 is MNHNS and CDR2 is SASEGT. CDR3 length: 13 residues. The CDR3 sequence: CASSAAFNEKLFF. The CDR3 bases are TGTGCCAGCAGTGCGGCATTTAATGAAAAACTGTTTTTT.

This clonotype was detected only a few times. The gene calls are TRBV7-6 and TRBJ2-1; TRBD2 matches at 7 bases. Germline V gene lookup returns CDR1 SGHVS and CDR2 FNYEAQ. The CDR3 is made up of 14 amino acids. J gave up 5 bases and V 3 bases, and 4 bases lay outside the gene matches. The CDR3 sequence: CASSLGGRNNEQFF. DNA for the CDR3: TGTGCCAGCAGCTTGGGGGGGAGAAACAATGAGCAGTTCTTC.